This TCR beta chain was captured by sequencing in a study of blood T cell repertoires in COVID-19. Study-level information: From T cells, B-cell-depleted T cells, or PBMCs came the material, which was cDNA or gDNA.

Germline assignment: CDR1 SGHRS and CDR2 YFSETQ. The CDR3 runs 16 residues. The V gene end was trimmed by 3 bases and the J gene end by 3 bases; junction bases not matched to a gene: 7. Original data processing: Nucleated cell counts were estimated from reference gene primer amplification. TCRdb's copy holds only in-frame clones and misses some; the assay was immunoSEQ multiplex PCR. V and J calls and clone size are those listed in that table; D and trimming were worked out from the DNA. This table holds about 170,000 clones, roughly 80% found once. Recruited during active infection, patients (from Seattle) were subsequently followed longitudinally.

The chain carries TRBV5-1 and TRBJ2-2, with 8 bases that match TRBD1. The receptor was isolated from a woman aged 80 or over with COVID-19, enrolled during active disease. Sequencing input: peripheral blood. CDR3 DNA: TGCGCCAGCAGCTATGACAGGGGCCCAGACACCGGGGAGCTGTTTTTT. This encodes CASSYDRGPDTGELFF.